This TCR beta chain was observed in a study of T cells in Graves' hyperthyroidism and ophthalmopathy. Findings and limits, study-wide: Most clonotypes that expanded in the thyroid above 0.001 also showed up in blood.

Patients with uncontrolled infections, other autoimmune diseases, pregnancy or lactation were excluded. The PBMCs were sourced from fresh peripheral blood (10 ml). This clonotype was detected ten times or more. Antigen: not known. The CDR3 runs 15 residues. The germline V gene encodes CDR1 SGHTA and CDR2 FQGNSA. V shed 1 base and J shed 5 bases, with 14 bases lying between them. Authors of the study amplified TCR beta CDR3 regions from RNA transcripts. HTBI primers drove first-round RT-PCR of the TCR CDR3. Each CDR3 protein gets one entry after TCRdb re-called the multiplex PCR reads with MiXCR. The table lists hundreds of thousands of distinct CDR3 sequences, 15% to 20% of them singletons, with around 50% in the top ten.

This TCR was recovered from a middle-aged man with Graves' ophthalmopathy. The sequenced sample was blood. The rearrangement links TRBV7-2 to TRBJ2-5; possible D gene TRBD1, 6 bases. CDR3 nucleotides: TGTGCCAGCAGCTTAGTCAGACAGGTGGGGGAGACCCAGTACTTC. Residues: CASSLVRQVGETQYF.